This T cell receptor (beta chain) was recovered during a study of early T cells in non-severe SARS-CoV-2 infection (dated by TCRdb to 2020 to 2023). About the study as a whole: Because TCR sequencing was done on bulk RNA from unsorted whole blood, the alpha and beta chains could not be paired.

The library relied on 5' RACE. Sequenced on a NextSeq 500. To correct for sequencing error and PCR bias, the TCR library protocol tagged individual cDNA molecules with unique molecular identifiers. Both TCR alpha and beta chains were sequenced, and tight co-correlation was observed between alpha and beta sequence abundances in each sample. For the original study's pipeline: Decombinator V4 was used to perform V gene, J gene and CDR3 annotation of TCR sequences. Expanded TCRs were defined as changing significantly between any two time points under a Poisson model with p below 0.0001. TCR abundances were normalised to the total number of TCRs sequenced per sample and were expressed as counts per million. VDJdb, accessed 1 November 2021, was searched for CMV, EBV and SARS-CoV-2 annotated TCRs, excluding TCRs annotated for multiple antigens. TCRdb reanalyzed the raw reads on its own, using fastp at Q25 for trimming and MiXCR for clone calling, and kept in-frame beta chains. Identical CDR3 proteins give one entry, which carries the most common genes and DNA. What appears here as the V and J calls and clone size reflects TCRdb's work, not the paper's. The table for this sample lists roughly 77,000 distinct CDR3 sequences; 9.5% to 15% of them were counted only once. The top ten clonotypes cover 4% to 5.5% of the sample.

The sample holds a few counts of this clonotype. There is no known antigen for this receptor. No quality values exist for individual bases; no much larger clone is one base distant. Paper-wide results and their limitations: VDJdb matching was skewed toward anti-spike CD8 responses and likely underestimated virus-specific expansions by missing private and CD4 specificities.

The study was a case-control design nested within a healthcare worker cohort in London, UK, with weekly nasopharyngeal swab PCR tests and blood sampling. Healthcare workers were recruited during the week of the UK lockdown, between 23 and 31 March 2020, and followed weekly for up to roughly 15 weeks. The TCR sequence derives from an adult who was a healthcare worker with PCR-confirmed SARS-CoV-2 infection or an uninfected control (not recorded which). What was sequenced was whole blood.

The CDR3 region reads CASSYSMTGDTQYF. The base sequence is TGTGCCAGCAGTTATTCCATGACCGGCGATACGCAGTATTTT. The chain is assembled from TRBV6-5 and TRBJ2-3, with an unclear D gene assignment. V lost 3 bases and J lost 6 bases; the stretch between them is 13 bases long. From the germline V gene, CDR1 is MNHEY and CDR2 is SVGAGI. From the cysteine through the phenylalanine, the CDR3 covers 14 amino acids. Here the CDR3 DNA is all that survives: 42 bases in frame from base 1.